These 21 T cell receptor beta chains were all obtained from the same sample, sequenced in a study of T cell responses to AZD1222 COVID-19 vaccine. Assay used: immunoSEQ multiplex PCR; TCRdb lists only in-frame clones, some missing. This sample has about 130,000 clones, with roughly 87% found just once. Sequences were derived from peripheral blood, sampled on day 0 of AZD1222 vaccination. The receptor source for this set is an adult in good health.

The J gene is TRBJ1-1, the V gene TRBV18; 7 bases line up with TRBD1. Looked up from germline, CDR1 is KGHSH and CDR2 is LQKENI. The CDR3 runs to 14 residues. V dropped 2 bases and J dropped 4; count of bases not matched to a gene: 4. CDR3 in DNA: TGTGCCAGCTCACCATACGAGGGGGCCACTGAAGCTTTCTTT. This encodes CASSPYEGATEAFF.

The rearrangement joins TRBV19 to TRBJ2-3; D not certain. The CDR3 sequence is 13 residues long. Deletions cut 7 bases from V and 2 bases from J, with 10 bases between. CDR1 and CDR2 from the germline V gene are LNHDA and SQIVND (reference sequence). CDR3 in DNA: TGTGCCAGTAATGAATTGGACACAGATACGCAGTATTTT. Protein sequence: CASNELDTDTQYF. The full variable domain, with the rest looked up from reference TRBV19 and TRBJ2-3, is DGGITQSPKYLFRKEGQNVTLSCEQNLNHDAMYWYRQDPGQGLRLIYYSQIVNDFQKGDIAEGYSVSREKKESFPLTVTSAQKNPTAFYLCASNELDTDTQYFGPGTRLTVL.

The V gene is TRBV29-1, the J gene TRBJ1-1; D not certain. Germline assignment: CDR1 SQVTM and CDR2 ANQGSEA. There are 13 residues in the CDR3. The V end was cut by 1 base, the J end by 4 bases, with 10 bases between. The CDR3 coding sequence is TGCAGCGTTGAAGTTCCAGCCGGCACTGAAGCTTTCTTT. Translation: CSVEVPAGTEAFF.

This CDR3 is CASSSWGKPQHF. CDR3 nucleotides: TGTGCCAGCAGTTCCTGGGGTAAGCCCCAGCATTTT. This chain connects TRBV12-3 or TRBV12-4 to TRBJ1-5; no firm D call. This CDR3 is 12 amino acids long. V was clipped by 4 bases and J by 8 bases, with 9 bases between them.

This chain uses TRBV6-1 with TRBJ1-6, with 7 bases lining up with TRBD1. V lost 4 bases to trimming and J lost 2 bases; unmatched junction nucleotides: 8. The CDR3 contains 17 residues. Germline CDR1 reads MNHNS; CDR2 reads SASEGT. The DNA of the CDR3 is TGTGCCAGCAGTGCCCTCGGGAGGGGGCCCTATAATTCACCCCTCCACTTT. This encodes CASSALGRGPYNSPLHF.

V usage is TRBV13 and J usage is TRBJ1-2, with 7 bases matching TRBD1. The germline V gene has CDR1 PRHDT and CDR2 FYEKMQ (reference sequence). This CDR3 region has 17 residues. Trimming removed 3 bases from V and 7 bases from J; junction bases left unmatched: 17. This CDR3 reads CASSFRGRGPVLSGYTF. In DNA form, the CDR3 reads TGTGCCAGCAGCTTCCGGGGTAGGGGGCCCGTTCTCTCTGGCTACACCTTC. Complete variable domain (other parts from reference TRBV13 and TRBJ1-2): AAGVIQSPRHLIKEKRETATLKCYPIPRHDTVYWYQQGPGQDPQFLISFYEKMQSDKGSIPDRFSAQQFSDYHSELNMSSLELGDSALYFCASSFRGRGPVLSGYTFGSGTRLTVV.

The rearrangement uses TRBV5-1 and TRBJ1-6, with TRBD1 matching 8 bases. The CDR3 sequence is 15 residues long. J gave up 8 bases and V 3 bases, and 7 bases lay outside the gene matches. Germline loops: CDR1 SGHRS, CDR2 YFSETQ. In DNA, the CDR3 is TGCGCCAGCAGCTCTAAAACAGGGGGGGATTCACCCCTCCACTTT. This encodes CASSSKTGGDSPLHF.

This chain joins TRBV4-2 and TRBJ1-5; D not resolved. The germline CDR1 and CDR2 sequences are LGHNA and YNFKEQ. Trimming removed 0 bases at V and 3 bases at J, with 12 bases between. There are 16 residues in the CDR3. CDR3 DNA sequence: TGTGCCAGCAGCCAAGATATAATTCAGCACAATCAGCCCCAGCATTTT. Translating it yields CASSQDIIQHNQPQHF.

The sample holds one count of this clone. The chain couples TRBV9 to TRBJ1-6; a possible D gene is TRBD1 (5 bases). The ends were cut back, 4 bases at V and 5 bases at J, with 10 bases in the middle. Germline CDR1 SGDLS, CDR2 YYNGEE. The CDR3 totals 14 residues. The CDR3 bases are TGTGCCAGCAGCCGGGGACCGAATAATTCACCCCTCCACTTT. Protein: CASSRGPNNSPLHF.

CDR3 amino acids: CASSLKDTQYF. The CDR3 DNA reads TGTGCCAGCAGCTTAAAGGATACGCAGTATTTT. The rearrangement uses TRBV7-2 and TRBJ2-3, with D hard to call. V was clipped by 2 bases and J by 6 bases, with 3 bases between them. This CDR3 region has 11 residues. From germline, CDR1 is SGHTA and CDR2 FQGNSA.

The chain carries TRBV11-2 and TRBJ2-3; tentative D call: TRBD1 (6 bases). There are 13 residues in the CDR3. Germline CDR1 is SGHAT and CDR2 is FQNNGV. Between the trimmed V and J ends, which lost 8 bases and 0 bases, there was a span of 9 bases. Here the CDR3 reads CASLRGSTDTQYF. CDR3 nucleotide sequence: TGTGCCAGCTTAAGGGGGAGCACAGATACGCAGTATTTT.

The chain combines TRBV4-1 with TRBJ1-4; D is ambiguous. CDR1 is MGHRA and CDR2 is YSYEKL in the germline V gene. V lost 5 bases and J lost 3, with 13 bases in between. The CDR3 covers 15 residues. CDR3 amino acids: CASSTRTESNEKLFF. The CDR3 coding sequence is TGCGCCAGCAGCACCCGCACGGAATCTAATGAAAAACTGTTTTTT.

V usage is TRBV28 and J usage is TRBJ1-5; the D gene is possibly TRBD1 (5 bases). The germline CDR1 and CDR2 sequences are MDHEN and SYDVKM. The CDR3 loop spans 16 amino acids. V dropped 6 bases and J dropped 0 bases, with 15 bases sitting between them. The CDR3 protein is CASSPRQLYSNQPQHF. DNA of the CDR3: TGTGCCAGCAGCCCTCGACAGCTATATAGCAATCAGCCCCAGCATTTT.

This clone is a singleton in its sample. The chain has TRBV7-8 and TRBJ1-3; a weak D match, TRBD1 (6 bases). Germline CDR1 is SGHVS and CDR2 is FQNEAQ. Trimming stripped 5 bases from V and 1 base from J, with 9 bases between. The CDR3 is made up of 14 amino acids. The CDR3 region is CASSPRGSGNTIYF. The CDR3 DNA reads as TGTGCCAGCAGCCCGAGGGGGTCTGGAAACACCATATATTTT.

The J gene is TRBJ1-5, the V gene TRBV19; no clear D gene. This CDR3 contains 13 residues. V was pared by 5 bases and J by 1 base, with 6 bases between. Germline assignment: CDR1 LNHDA and CDR2 SQIVND (reference sequence). CDR3 nucleotide sequence: TGTGCCAGTAGTCAAGGGAGCAATCAGCCCCAGCATTTT. As protein: CASSQGSNQPQHF.

This clone was observed a few times. The gene calls are TRBV14 and TRBJ1-1; D remains ambiguous. Looked up from germline, CDR1 is SGHDN and CDR2 is FVKESK. Between the trimmed V and J ends, which lost 0 bases and 1 base, there was a span of 12 bases. This CDR3 is 16 amino acids long. The CDR3 is CASSQDGGRRNTEAFF. The CDR3 nucleotides read TGTGCCAGCAGCCAAGATGGAGGACGGAGGAACACTGAAGCTTTCTTT.

J is TRBJ1-1 and V is TRBV5-1; no definite D call. The V end lost 2 bases, the J end lost 4 bases, and 9 bases lay between the germline ends. Germline loops: CDR1 SGHRS, CDR2 YFSETQ. The CDR3 loop spans 13 amino acids. The CDR3 loop is CASSFDTSTEAFF. For the CDR3, the DNA is TGCGCCAGCAGCTTCGACACGAGCACTGAAGCTTTCTTT.

V and J are TRBV7-8 and TRBJ2-5; D is ambiguous. The CDR3 consists of 14 residues. V dropped 0 bases and J dropped 4 bases, with 9 bases sitting between them. Germline lookup yields CDR1 SGHVS and CDR2 FQNEAQ. The CDR3: CASSLAGQRETQYF. CDR3 DNA: TGTGCCAGCAGCTTAGCAGGGCAACGAGAGACCCAGTACTTC. Full variable domain (missing parts from reference TRBV7-8 and TRBJ2-5): GAGVSQSPRYKVAKRGQDVALRCDPISGHVSLFWYQQALGQGPEFLTYFQNEAQLDKSGLPSDRFFAERPEGSVSTLKIQRTQQEDSAVYLCASSLAGQRETQYFGPGTRLLVL.

This clone was counted a few times. The chain is built from TRBV6-5 and TRBJ1-5; no clear D gene. Trimming took off 10 bases at V and 2 bases at J, with 18 bases between the two ends. Germline assignment: CDR1 MNHEY and CDR2 SVGAGI. The CDR3 contains 15 residues. In DNA form, the CDR3 reads TGTGCCACCCTCGAGGGATTGGTAGGCAATCAGCCCCAGCATTTT. Amino acid sequence: CATLEGLVGNQPQHF.

Written as DNA, the CDR3 is TGTGCCAGCAGCCGGGCCAGCTATTCACCCCTCCACTTT. It encodes CASSRASYSPLHF. This chain links TRBV7-8 with TRBJ1-6; D ambiguous. The CDR3 is 13 residues long. The ends were cut back, 5 bases at V and 8 bases at J, with 10 bases in the middle. Germline CDR1 and CDR2: SGHVS and FQNEAQ.

The chain has TRBV5-6 and TRBJ2-1; D is perhaps TRBD2 (5 bases). Looked up from germline, CDR1 is SGHDT and CDR2 is YYEEEE. Trimming took off 1 base at V and 6 bases at J, with 11 bases between the two ends. CDR3 length: 14 residues. The CDR3 reads CASSLSGLGNEQFF. CDR3 in DNA: TGTGCCAGCAGCTTGTCGGGGTTGGGCAATGAGCAGTTCTTC.